This T cell receptor beta chain was recovered during a study of T cells in Graves' hyperthyroidism and ophthalmopathy. There are 14 residues in the CDR3. Per the germline V gene, CDR1 is ENHRY and CDR2 is SYGVKD. V shed 9 bases and J shed 8 bases, with 20 bases lying between them. RNA transcripts provided the source from which TCR beta CDR3 regions were amplified. In the first-round RT-PCR of the TCR CDR3, the HTBI primer set was used. One entry per CDR3 protein results from TCRdb running MiXCR on the multiplex PCR reads. The top ten hold approximately 10% of the sample, which has roughly 380,000 distinct CDR3 sequences, approximately 14% seen once. This clonotype was found many times.

The sequenced sample consisted of blood. The sequence was collected from a woman aged 55-69 years with Graves' hyperthyroidism. The chain carries TRBV10-3 and TRBJ2-1; D perhaps matches TRBD2 (6 bases). The DNA for the CDR3 is TGTGCCATTACTTCTTTCGGGAGTGGTGATGAGCAGTTCTTC. It yields the protein CAITSFGSGDEQFF.